Shown below are 16 T cell receptor beta chains from a single sample sequenced in a study of T cell clonality in common variable immunodeficiency (dated by TCRdb to 2014 to 2015). The receptor library was made with the immunoSEQ multiplex PCR assay. This immuneACCESS table, as held by TCRdb, lists in-frame sequences with V and J called but not all clones. Of the missing ones, under half trace to an unresolved V gene in checked studies; the others have no known cause. There are more than 30,000 clones in this sample, and none of them is a singleton. About 4.5% of the sample goes to the ten largest clones. The sequenced sample consisted of peripheral blood mononuclear cells. These receptors all stem from a person between 18 and 69 years old in good health.

The table lists this clone with many counts. The read ends 3 residues early relative to the CDR3; the germline J gene fills the gap. The chain couples TRBV7-8 to TRBJ2-5; 13 bases are a match to TRBD2. This CDR3 spans 16 amino acids. The V and J ends lost 5 bases and 4 bases, in that order; junction bases with no gene match: 7. CDR1 is SGHVS and CDR2 is FQNEAQ in the germline V gene. This CDR3 reads CASSPRLAGGSETQYF. The sequenced CDR3 bases are TGTGCCAGCAGCCCCCGACTAGCGGGGGGATCAGAGACC. Filled out from reference TRBV7-8 and TRBJ2-5, the complete variable domain reads GAGVSQSPRYKVAKRGQDVALRCDPISGHVSLFWYQQALGQGPEFLTYFQNEAQLDKSGLPSDRFFAERPEGSVSTLKIQRTQQEDSAVYLCASSPRLAGGSETQYFGPGTRLLVL.

This clone was recorded at least ten times. The read ends 3 residues before the CDR3 terminus; that terminus is restored from the germline J gene. The rearrangement uses TRBV7-2 and TRBJ1-2; D is unresolved. Germline values: CDR1 SGHTA, CDR2 FQGNSA. The CDR3 has 14 residues. V lost 0 bases to trimming and J lost 4 bases, with 9 bases between them. CDR3 loop: CASSLAASSYGYTF. The DNA read from the CDR3 is TGTGCCAGCAGCTTAGCGGCCAGTTCCTATGGC.

This clone showed up just a few times. The CDR3 end falls 3 residues outside the read, so it is completed with the germline J gene. The rearrangement joins TRBV6-4 to TRBJ2-1; the match to TRBD2 covers 9 bases. The CDR3 is made up of 16 amino acids. Germline CDR1 MRHNA, CDR2 SNTAGT. Unmatched junction bases numbered 6, after V lost 4 bases and J lost 2 bases. The CDR3 region is CASSAEGLAAYNEQFF. The sequenced part of the CDR3 DNA is TGTGCCAGCAGTGCCGAGGGACTAGCAGCCTACAATGAG.

A note on this clone: The read falls 3 residues short of the CDR3 end, and the missing part is taken from the germline J gene. V gene TRBV6-1 combines with J gene TRBJ2-7; the match to TRBD2 covers 10 bases. The CDR3 length is 14 residues. The germline gives CDR1 MNHNS, CDR2 SASEGT. Germline trimming cut 4 bases from V and 3 bases from J; bases unmatched to any gene: 3. The DNA read from the CDR3 is TGTGCCAGCAGTGCGCCTAGCGGGAGCTACGAG. Translating it yields CASSAPSGSYE. The whole CDR3 region reads CASSAPSGSYEQYF.

This clone was seen only a few times. The read ends 3 residues before the CDR3 terminus; that terminus is restored from the germline J gene. This rearrangement joins TRBV5-1 to TRBJ2-3; 8 bases agree with TRBD2. The CDR3 covers 15 residues. Germline V lookup: CDR1 SGHRS, CDR2 YFSETQ. V gave up 4 bases and J gave up 4 bases; unmatched junction bases: 8. CDR3 loop: CASSTSAGASDTQYF. The CDR3 bases that were read are TGCGCCAGCAGCACCTCAGCGGGAGCGTCAGATACG.

This clone has at least ten counts. The CDR3 end falls 3 residues outside the read, so it is completed with the germline J gene. V and J are TRBV7-3 and TRBJ2-2; TRBD2 matches 14 bases. The CDR3 has 18 residues. J was trimmed by 9 bases and V by 1 base; bases with no gene match: 10. Germline CDR1 is SGHTA and CDR2 is FQGTGA. The sequenced CDR3 bases are TGTGCCAGCAGCTTAAGGGGTGGACTAGCGGGAGGACAACGGGAG. It translates to CASSLRGGLAGGQRE. The complete CDR3 reads CASSLRGGLAGGQRELFF.

In this sample, this clone turned up many times. The read finishes 3 residues shy of the CDR3 end, and the germline J gene is used to complete it. This chain uses TRBV7-8 with TRBJ1-1; no firm D call. Germline V gene data show CDR1 as SGHVS and CDR2 as FQNEAQ. The CDR3 consists of 15 residues. The CDR3 DNA, read in part, is TGTGCCAGCAGCTTAGGTGTCTCGAGCTCCTACGAG. As protein: CASSLGVSSSYE. The entire CDR3 protein reads CASSLGVSSSYEAFF.

Regarding this clone: Read coverage stops 3 residues before the CDR3 terminus; the germline J gene supplies the remainder. This rearrangement joins TRBV19 to TRBJ2-3, with a weak D call TRBD2 (7 bases). This CDR3 has 15 residues. The germline gives CDR1 LNHDA, CDR2 SQIVND (reference sequence). The covered CDR3 bases are TGTGCCAGTAGAGGCGTAGGGGGGGCGCGTGAGACG. This translates into CASRGVGGARET. The CDR3, in full, reads CASRGVGGARETQYF.

There are a few counts of this clone. The read is 3 residues too short to cover the CDR3 end, so that end is filled in from the germline J gene. The chain has TRBV2 and TRBJ2-4; TRBD2 aligns across 7 bases. CDR1 is SNHLY and CDR2 is FYNNEI in the germline V gene. The CDR3 length is 12 residues. The sequenced CDR3 bases are TGTGCCAGCAGCTGGGGGGGATTGCCT. Encoded protein: CASSWGGLP. The complete CDR3 sequence is CASSWGGLPQYF.

This clone has ten or more counts. Read data end 3 residues before the CDR3 end; the end is taken from the germline J gene. V and J are TRBV14 and TRBJ2-1; perhaps TRBD2 as D (6 bases). V shed 1 base and J shed 2 bases, with 12 bases lying between them. The CDR3 is 16 residues long. CDR1 and CDR2 (germline): SGHDN, FVKESK. CDR3 residues: CASSQGGVAAYNEQFF. Partial CDR3 DNA: TGTGCCAGCAGCCAAGGGGGAGTAGCGGCCTACAATGAG.

This clone was seen many times. The read is 3 residues too short to cover the CDR3 end, so that end is filled in from the germline J gene. V gene TRBV30 combines with J gene TRBJ1-2, with 7 bases that match TRBD1. The CDR3 loop spans 14 amino acids. V dropped 3 bases and J dropped 4; count of bases not matched to a gene: 8. Germline lookup yields CDR1 GTSNPN and CDR2 SVGIG (reference sequence). CDR3 DNA, as far as it was read: TGTGCCTGGAGCCGACAGGGAGGGGTCTATGGC. This gives the protein CAWSRQGGVYG. The full-length CDR3 reads as CAWSRQGGVYGYTF.

This clone showed up many times. The CDR3 goes on 3 residues after the read ends, and that part is filled in from the germline J gene. This chain joins TRBV2 and TRBJ2-7; 7 nucleotides match TRBD1. The CDR3 totals 13 residues. V was pared by 6 bases and J by 0 bases, with 2 bases of the junction left unmatched. From germline, CDR1 is SNHLY and CDR2 FYNNEI. The sequenced CDR3 bases are TGTGCCAGCAGAGGGGACAGCTCCTACGAG. This gives the protein CASRGDSSYE. The full-length CDR3 reads as CASRGDSSYEQYF. The whole variable domain, filled in from reference TRBV2 and TRBJ2-7, reads EPEVTQTPSHQVTQMGQEVILRCVPISNHLYFYWYRQILGQKVEFLVSFYNNEISEKSEIFDDQFSVERPDGSNFTLKIRSTKLEDSAMYFCASRGDSSYEQYFGPGTRLTVT.

This clone occurred many times. The sequenced part of the CDR3 DNA is TGTGCCAGCAGCTTAGCCAGCGGGACAGGGAGTAGGGGC. The encoded protein is CASSLASGTGSRG. The full CDR3 reads CASSLASGTGSRGYTF. The chain couples TRBV13 to TRBJ1-2, with 9 nucleotides matching TRBD1. The read terminates 3 residues ahead of where the CDR3 ends, so the germline J gene completes it. Germline V gene sequence: CDR1 PRHDT, CDR2 FYEKMQ (reference sequence). The CDR3 length is 16 residues. The full variable domain, in which reference TRBV13 and TRBJ1-2 provide the parts outside the CDR3, is AAGVIQSPRHLIKEKRETATLKCYPIPRHDTVYWYQQGPGQDPQFLISFYEKMQSDKGSIPDRFSAQQFSDYHSELNMSSLELGDSALYFCASSLASGTGSRGYTFGSGTRLTVV.

The table lists this clone with many counts. The CDR3 loop reads CASSPGRYEQYF. CDR3 DNA, as far as it was read: TGTGCCAGCAGCCCCGGCAGGTACGAG. The chain joins TRBV5-6 to TRBJ2-7; the D is unclear. The read terminates 3 residues ahead of where the CDR3 ends, so the germline J gene completes it. The CDR3 spans 12 residues. Looked up from germline, CDR1 is SGHDT and CDR2 is YYEEEE. Trimming cost V 4 bases and J 4 bases, with 9 bases left between them.

This clone was seen at least ten times. The DNA ends 3 residues before the CDR3 does, and the rest of the CDR3 is filled in from the germline J gene. The chain recombines TRBV7-6 with TRBJ2-1; TRBD2 matches at 9 bases. The CDR3 extends over 15 amino acids. J was trimmed by 7 bases and V by 5 bases; bases with no gene match: 9. CDR1 and CDR2 (germline): SGHVS, FNYEAQ. The CDR3 sequence is CASSPAGGPGNEQFF. The CDR3 DNA, read in part, is TGTGCCAGCAGCCCAGCGGGAGGACCGGGAAATGAG.

This clone has at least ten counts. The DNA ends 3 residues before the CDR3 does, and the rest of the CDR3 is filled in from the germline J gene. This chain uses TRBV5-1 with TRBJ2-2, with D perhaps TRBD1 (6 bases). The CDR3 runs 17 residues. Germline values: CDR1 SGHRS, CDR2 YFSETQ. V lost 4 bases and J lost 0, with 16 bases in between. CDR3 DNA (partial): TGCGCCAGCAGCCGAATTACCGGGACATCGAACACCGGGGAG. It codes for CASSRITGTSNTGE. The entire CDR3 is CASSRITGTSNTGELFF.